This T cell receptor beta chain is from a study of cytomegalovirus exposure and HLA in healthy donors. Primers for the PCR totalled 60 Vbeta and 13 Jbeta. Sequenced by immunoSEQ multiplex PCR; TCRdb stores in-frame clones only, minus some. The data contain 120,000 or so clones, roughly a tenth of them singletons. This clone has more than one count but fewer than ten. The V end was cut by 3 bases, the J end by 7 bases, with 9 bases between. The CDR3 totals 12 residues. Germline CDR1 reads MNHNS; CDR2 reads SASEGT. The clonotype comes from a woman aged 18-30 years in good health and CMV-seropositive. Sequencing input: PBMCs. This chain links TRBV6-1 with TRBJ1-2; D gene ambiguous. The CDR3 is CASSERESGYTF. The CDR3 DNA follows: TGTGCCAGCAGTGAGCGCGAGAGTGGCTACACCTTC.